What follows is one TCR beta chain and its context. The antigen is undetermined. Reverse transcribed after extraction, RNA yielded cDNA as the sequencing template. The data were produced by immunoSEQ multiplex PCR, yet TCRdb's version contains in-frame clones alone and is incomplete. The repertoire has approximately 170,000 clones, approximately 57% of them found once; the top ten carry more than 13%. Treatment here: oral pan-JAK inhibitor, 5-10 mg twice daily. The data originate from a study of CD8+ T cells in alopecia areata. The wider study: Tofacitinib ran for 6 to 18 months before 6 months off drug. Among treated patients, severity was scored by affected scalp area percentage. Study results and caveats: Sequencing of scalp tissue also captures the resident alphabeta T cells of normal skin. Scalp clonality and expanded CD8+ clones among the top 100 showed significant decreases with tofacitinib.

The origin of this receptor is a human donor with alopecia areata. This specimen consisted of CD4+ T cells sorted from blood, obtained at week 24, from a patient treated with tofacitinib.

CDR3 loop: CASTVSVQNTEAFF. DNA of the CDR3: TGTGCCAGCACCGTCTCGGTCCAGAACACTGAAGCTTTCTTT. The rearrangement uses TRBV6-5 and TRBJ1-1; D ambiguous. Trimming took off 7 bases at V and 1 base at J, with 13 bases between the two ends. CDR1 is MNHEY, CDR2 SVGAGI, per germline. The CDR3 runs 14 residues.